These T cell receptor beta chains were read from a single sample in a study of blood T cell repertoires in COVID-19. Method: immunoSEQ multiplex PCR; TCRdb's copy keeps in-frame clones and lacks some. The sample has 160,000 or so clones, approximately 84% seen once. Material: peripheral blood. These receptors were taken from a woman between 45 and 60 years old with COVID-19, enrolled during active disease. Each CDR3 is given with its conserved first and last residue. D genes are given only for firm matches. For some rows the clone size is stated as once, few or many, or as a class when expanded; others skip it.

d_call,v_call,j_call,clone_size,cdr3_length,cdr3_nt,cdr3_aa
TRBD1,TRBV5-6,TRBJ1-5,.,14,TGTGCCAGCAGCAAAGGGACAGGGCAGCAGCCCCAGCATTTT,CASSKGTGQQPQHF
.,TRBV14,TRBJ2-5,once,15,TGTGCCAGCAGCCCAAGAGTGGGGAGGCAAGAGACCCAGTACTTC,CASSPRVGRQETQYF
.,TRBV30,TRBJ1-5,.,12,TGTGCCGCACTCTATAGCAATCAGCCCCAGCATTTT,CAALYSNQPQHF
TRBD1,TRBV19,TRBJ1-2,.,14,TGTGCCAGTAGAACAGGGGGCTTGGGGTATGGCTACACCTTC,CASRTGGLGYGYTF
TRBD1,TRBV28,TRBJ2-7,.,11,TGTGCCAGCAGCACGGACAGGGGTCATATCTTC,CASSTDRGHIF
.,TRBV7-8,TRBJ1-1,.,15,TGTGCCAGCAGCTCGAGAGTACAGGGGAACACTGAAGCTTTCTTT,CASSSRVQGNTEAFF
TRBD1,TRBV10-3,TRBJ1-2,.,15,TGTGCCATCAGTGAGTCGGAGGGGGCAAGATCTGGCTACACCTTC,CAISESEGARSGYTF
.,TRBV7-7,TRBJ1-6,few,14,TGTGCCAGCAGCTCAAAGGACAGCAATTCACCCCTCCACTTT,CASSSKDSNSPLHF
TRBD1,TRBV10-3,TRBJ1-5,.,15,TGTGCCATCAGTGAGTCAGGGGGCAGCAATCAGCCCCAGCATTTT,CAISESGGSNQPQHF
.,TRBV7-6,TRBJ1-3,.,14,TGTGCCAGCAGCCCCCTAGGCACTGGAAACACCATATATTTT,CASSPLGTGNTIYF
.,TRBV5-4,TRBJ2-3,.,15,TGTGCCAGCAGCTTGGGGGCCTTAAGCACAGATACGCAGTATTTT,CASSLGALSTDTQYF
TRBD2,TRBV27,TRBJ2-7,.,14,TGTGCCAGCAGTTTGGGCGGGGGGGAAGAAGAGCAGTACTTC,CASSLGGGEEEQYF
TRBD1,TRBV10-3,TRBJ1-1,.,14,TGTGCCATCAGGGGGGACAGGGCGGACACTGAAGCTTTCTTT,CAIRGDRADTEAFF
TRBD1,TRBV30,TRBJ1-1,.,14,TGTGCCTGGAGTACCGGGACAGCGAACACTGAAGCTTTCTTT,CAWSTGTANTEAFF
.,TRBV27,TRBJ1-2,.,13,TGTGCCAGCAGTTTACATAGACAGGCAGGCTACACCTTC,CASSLHRQAGYTF
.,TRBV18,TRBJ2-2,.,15,TGTGCCAGCTCACCACCATTCAGGGTGGAAGGGGAGCTGTTTTTT,CASSPPFRVEGELFF
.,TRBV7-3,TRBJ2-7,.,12,TGTGCCAGCAGCCTCCTCGGGGGCGAGCAGTACTTC,CASSLLGGEQYF
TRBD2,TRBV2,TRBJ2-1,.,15,TGTGCCAGCTTCCCGGGACTAGCGGGGGGGGATGAGCAGTTCTTC,CASFPGLAGGDEQFF
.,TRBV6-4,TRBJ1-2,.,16,TGTGCCAGCAGTGACTCGTGGGGGCCAATGAGGAATGGCTACACCTTC,CASSDSWGPMRNGYTF
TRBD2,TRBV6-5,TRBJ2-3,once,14,TGTGCCAGCAGTTACGGCGCGGGGGGAGATACGCAGTATTTT,CASSYGAGGDTQYF
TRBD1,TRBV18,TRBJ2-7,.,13,TGTGCCAGCTCAGCGGGACAGGGTTACGAGCAGTACTTC,CASSAGQGYEQYF
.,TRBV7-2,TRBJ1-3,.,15,TGTGCCAGCAGCTTACTGCCAGGGGCTGGAAACACCATATATTTT,CASSLLPGAGNTIYF
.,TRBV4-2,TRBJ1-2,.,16,TGTGCCAGCAGCCAAGCTAAGTGGAGCGGGGACTATGGCTACACCTTC,CASSQAKWSGDYGYTF
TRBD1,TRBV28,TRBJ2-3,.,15,TGTGCCACCCTGACAGGGGGCGTTAGCACAGATACGCAGTATTTT,CATLTGGVSTDTQYF
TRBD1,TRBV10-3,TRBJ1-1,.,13,TGTGCCATCAGGACAGGGATGGACACTGAAGCTTTCTTT,CAIRTGMDTEAFF
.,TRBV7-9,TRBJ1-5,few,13,TGTGCCAGCAGCTCCCGCCCTGCGGAGCCCCAGCATTTT,CASSSRPAEPQHF
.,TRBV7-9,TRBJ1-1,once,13,TGTGCCAGCAGCTTAGGTGTGGCCTCTGAAGCTTTCTTT,CASSLGVASEAFF
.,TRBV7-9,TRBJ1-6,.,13,TGTGCCAGCAGCTCCAGCGTGGATTCACCCCTCCACTTT,CASSSSVDSPLHF
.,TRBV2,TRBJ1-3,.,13,TGTGCCAGCAGTTCAGAAACTGGAAACACCATATATTTT,CASSSETGNTIYF
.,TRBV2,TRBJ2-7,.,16,TGTGCCAGCAGTGAAGATGCGGGGATCGAGAACCGTAGGCAGTACTTC,CASSEDAGIENRRQYF
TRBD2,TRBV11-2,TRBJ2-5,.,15,TGTGCCAGCAGCTTGTCCGGACTAGGGGAGGAGACCCAGTACTTC,CASSLSGLGEETQYF
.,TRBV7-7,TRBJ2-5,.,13,TGTGCCAGCAGCTTGGGCAATTGGGAGACCCAGTACTTC,CASSLGNWETQYF